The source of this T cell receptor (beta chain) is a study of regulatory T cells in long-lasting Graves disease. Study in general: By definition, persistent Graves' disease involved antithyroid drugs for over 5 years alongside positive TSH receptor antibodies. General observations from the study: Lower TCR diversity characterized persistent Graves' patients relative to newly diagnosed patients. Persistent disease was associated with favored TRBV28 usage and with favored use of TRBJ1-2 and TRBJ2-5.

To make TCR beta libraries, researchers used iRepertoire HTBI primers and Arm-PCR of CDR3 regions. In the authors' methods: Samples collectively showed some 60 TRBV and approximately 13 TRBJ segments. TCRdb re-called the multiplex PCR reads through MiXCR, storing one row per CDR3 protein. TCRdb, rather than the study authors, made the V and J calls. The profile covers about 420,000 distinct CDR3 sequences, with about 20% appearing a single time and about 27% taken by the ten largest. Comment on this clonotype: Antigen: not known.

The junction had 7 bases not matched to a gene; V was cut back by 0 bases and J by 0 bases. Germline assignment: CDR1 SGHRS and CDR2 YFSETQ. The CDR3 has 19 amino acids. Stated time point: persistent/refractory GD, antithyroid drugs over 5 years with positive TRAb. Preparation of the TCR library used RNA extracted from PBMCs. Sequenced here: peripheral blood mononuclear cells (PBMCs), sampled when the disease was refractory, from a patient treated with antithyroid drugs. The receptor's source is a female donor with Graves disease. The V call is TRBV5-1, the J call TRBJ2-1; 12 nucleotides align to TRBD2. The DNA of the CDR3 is TGCGCCAGCAGCTTGGTTTCTAGCGGGAGGGTGAGCTCCTACAATGAGCAGTTCTTC. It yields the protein CASSLVSSGRVSSYNEQFF.